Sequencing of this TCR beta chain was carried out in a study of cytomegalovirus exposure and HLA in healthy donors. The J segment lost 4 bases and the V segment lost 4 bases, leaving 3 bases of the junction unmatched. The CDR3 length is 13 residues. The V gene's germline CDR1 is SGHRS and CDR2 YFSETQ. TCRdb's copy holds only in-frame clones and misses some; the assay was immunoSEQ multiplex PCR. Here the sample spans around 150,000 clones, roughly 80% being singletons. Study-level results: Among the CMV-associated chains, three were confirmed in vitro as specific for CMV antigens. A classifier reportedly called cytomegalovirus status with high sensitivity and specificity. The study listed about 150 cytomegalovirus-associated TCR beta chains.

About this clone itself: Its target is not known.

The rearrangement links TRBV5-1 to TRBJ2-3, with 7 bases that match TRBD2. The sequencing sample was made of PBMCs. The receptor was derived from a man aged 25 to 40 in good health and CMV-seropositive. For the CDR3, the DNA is TGCGCCAGCAGCCCGACTAGCCCAGATACGCAGTATTTT. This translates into CASSPTSPDTQYF.